This note documents a single T cell receptor (beta chain) sequence. Its antigen is still unknown. This CDR3 has 16 residues. CDR1 is SGDLS and CDR2 is YYNGEE in the germline V gene. Trimming removed 0 bases from V and 2 bases from J, with 13 bases in between. The data are from a study of cytomegalovirus exposure and HLA in healthy donors. Broader study findings: A later analysis by the authors found several of the most significant clusters apparently linked to common viral pathogens. About 87% or about 30% of the time was how often most TCR beta V segments were productive, according to an earlier analysis.

Researchers ran the PCR with 60 Vbeta and 13 Jbeta primers. The table came from immunoSEQ multiplex PCR; TCRdb's copy has only in-frame clones and leaves some out. This repertoire includes around 34,000 clones. Sequenced: PBMCs. The chain is built from TRBV9 and TRBJ2-3, with D tentatively TRBD1 (5 bases). This sequence was found in a woman in her 40s in good health and CMV-seropositive. In DNA form, the CDR3 reads TGTGCCAGCAGCGTAGGACAGCTTCTATTCACAGATACGCAGTATTTT. Amino acids: CASSVGQLLFTDTQYF. The entire variable domain, with the rest obtained from reference TRBV9 and TRBJ2-3, is as follows: DSGVTQTPKHLITATGQRVTLRCSPRSGDLSVYWYQQSLDQGLQFLIQYYNGEERAKGNILERFSAQQFPDLHSELNLSSLELGDSALYFCASSVGQLLFTDTQYFGPGTRLTVL.